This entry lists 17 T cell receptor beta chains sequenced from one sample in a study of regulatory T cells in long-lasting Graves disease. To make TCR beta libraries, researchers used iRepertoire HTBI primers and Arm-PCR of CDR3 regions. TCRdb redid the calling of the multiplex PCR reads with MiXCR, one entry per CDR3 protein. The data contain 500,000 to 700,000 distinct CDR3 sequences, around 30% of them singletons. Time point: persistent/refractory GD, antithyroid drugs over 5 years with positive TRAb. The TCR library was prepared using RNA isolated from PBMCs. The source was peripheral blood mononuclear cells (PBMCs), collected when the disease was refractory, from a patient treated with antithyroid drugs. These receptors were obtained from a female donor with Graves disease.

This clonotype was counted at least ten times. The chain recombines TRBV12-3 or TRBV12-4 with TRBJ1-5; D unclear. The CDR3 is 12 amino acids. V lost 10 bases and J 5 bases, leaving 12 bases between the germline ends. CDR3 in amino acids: CAIQQVHQPQHF. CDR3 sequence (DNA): TGTGCCATACAGCAGGTCCATCAGCCCCAGCATTTT.

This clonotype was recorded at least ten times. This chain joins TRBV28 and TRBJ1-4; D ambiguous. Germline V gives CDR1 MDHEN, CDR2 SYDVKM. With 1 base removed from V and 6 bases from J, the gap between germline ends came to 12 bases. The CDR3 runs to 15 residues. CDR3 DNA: TGTGCCAGCAGTTTATCGACGGGATGGCATGAAAAACTGTTTTTT. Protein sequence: CASSLSTGWHEKLFF.

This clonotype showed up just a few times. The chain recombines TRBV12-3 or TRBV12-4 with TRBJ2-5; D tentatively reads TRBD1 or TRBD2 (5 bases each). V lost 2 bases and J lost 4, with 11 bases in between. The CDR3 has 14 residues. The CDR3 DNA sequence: TGTGCCAGCAGTTTATCCGAGGGACCAGAGACCCAGTACTTC. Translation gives CASSLSEGPETQYF.

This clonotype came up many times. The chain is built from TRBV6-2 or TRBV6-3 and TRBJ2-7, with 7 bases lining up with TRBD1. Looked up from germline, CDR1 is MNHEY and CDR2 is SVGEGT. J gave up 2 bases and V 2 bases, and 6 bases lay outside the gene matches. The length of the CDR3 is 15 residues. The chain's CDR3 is CASSYGRGQPYEQYF. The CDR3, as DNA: TGTGCCAGCAGTTACGGAAGGGGGCAACCCTACGAGCAGTACTTC.

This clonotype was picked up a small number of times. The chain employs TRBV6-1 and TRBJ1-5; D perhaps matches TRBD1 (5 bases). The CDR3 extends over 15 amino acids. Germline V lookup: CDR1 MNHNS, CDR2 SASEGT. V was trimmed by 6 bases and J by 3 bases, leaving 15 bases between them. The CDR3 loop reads CASRNQGFPNQPQHF. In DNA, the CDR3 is TGTGCCAGCAGAAACCAGGGTTTCCCCAATCAGCCCCAGCATTTT.

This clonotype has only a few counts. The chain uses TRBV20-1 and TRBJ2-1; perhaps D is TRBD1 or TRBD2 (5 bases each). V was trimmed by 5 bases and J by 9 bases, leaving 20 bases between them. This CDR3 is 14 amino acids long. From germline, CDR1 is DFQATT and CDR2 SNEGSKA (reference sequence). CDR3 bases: TGCAGTGCTCCTGGTCGGGGCCGCTCGGGTGAGCAGTTCTTC. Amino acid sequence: CSAPGRGRSGEQFF.

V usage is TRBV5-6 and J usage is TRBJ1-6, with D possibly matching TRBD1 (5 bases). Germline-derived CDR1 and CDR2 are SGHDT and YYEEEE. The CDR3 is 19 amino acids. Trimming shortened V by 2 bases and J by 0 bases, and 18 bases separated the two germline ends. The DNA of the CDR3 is TGTGCCAGCAGCTTAATTCCGGGGGAGATAAGCTCCTATAATTCACCCCTCCACTTT. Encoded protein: CASSLIPGEISSYNSPLHF.

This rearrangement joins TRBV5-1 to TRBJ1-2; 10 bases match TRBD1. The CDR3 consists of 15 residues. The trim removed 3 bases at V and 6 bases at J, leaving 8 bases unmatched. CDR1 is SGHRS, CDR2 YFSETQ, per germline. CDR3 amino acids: CASSSPDRGRHGYTF. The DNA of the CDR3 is TGCGCCAGCAGCTCACCGGACAGGGGGAGGCATGGCTACACCTTC.

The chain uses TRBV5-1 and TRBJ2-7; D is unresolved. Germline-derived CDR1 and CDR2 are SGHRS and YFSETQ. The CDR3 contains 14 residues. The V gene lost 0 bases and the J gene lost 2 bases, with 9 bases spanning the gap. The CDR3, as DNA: TGCGCCAGCAGCTTGGAAGCTAGTACCTACGAGCAGTACTTC. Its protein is CASSLEASTYEQYF. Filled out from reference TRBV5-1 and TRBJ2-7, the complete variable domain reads KAGVTQTPRYLIKTRGQQVTLSCSPISGHRSVSWYQQTPGQGLQFLFEYFSETQRNKGNFPGRFSGRQFSNSRSEMNVSTLELGDSALYLCASSLEASTYEQYFGPGTRLTVT.

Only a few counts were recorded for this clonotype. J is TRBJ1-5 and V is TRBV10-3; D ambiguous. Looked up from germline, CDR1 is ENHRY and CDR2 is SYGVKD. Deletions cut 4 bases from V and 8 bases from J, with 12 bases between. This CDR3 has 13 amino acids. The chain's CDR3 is CAISAGGNEPQHF. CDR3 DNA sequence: TGTGCCATCAGTGCGGGAGGGAATGAGCCCCAGCATTTT.

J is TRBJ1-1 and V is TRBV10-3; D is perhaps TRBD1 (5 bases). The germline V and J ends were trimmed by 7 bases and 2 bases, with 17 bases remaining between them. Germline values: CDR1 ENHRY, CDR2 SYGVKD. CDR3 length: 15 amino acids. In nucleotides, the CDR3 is TGTGCCATCACCGAGACAGCCGGGACTAACACTGAAGCTTTCTTT. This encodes CAITETAGTNTEAFF.

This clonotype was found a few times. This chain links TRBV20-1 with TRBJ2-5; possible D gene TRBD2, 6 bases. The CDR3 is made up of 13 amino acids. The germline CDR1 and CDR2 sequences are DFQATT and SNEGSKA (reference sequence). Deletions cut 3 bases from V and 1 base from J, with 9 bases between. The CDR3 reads CSASAGPQETQYF. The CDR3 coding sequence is TGCAGTGCTAGTGCGGGGCCCCAAGAGACCCAGTACTTC.

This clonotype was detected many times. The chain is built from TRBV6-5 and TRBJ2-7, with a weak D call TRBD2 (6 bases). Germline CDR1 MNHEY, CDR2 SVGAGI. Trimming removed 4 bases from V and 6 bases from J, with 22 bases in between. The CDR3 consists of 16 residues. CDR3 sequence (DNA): TGTGCCAGCAGTTCCAACACAGCGGGTGTTACCGGCGAGCAGTACTTC. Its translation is CASSSNTAGVTGEQYF.

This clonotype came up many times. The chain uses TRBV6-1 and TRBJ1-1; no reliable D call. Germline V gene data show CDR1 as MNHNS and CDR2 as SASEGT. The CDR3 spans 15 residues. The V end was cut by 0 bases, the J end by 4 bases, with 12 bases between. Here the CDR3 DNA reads TGTGCCAGCAGTGAAGCGTACGGGTTGAGCACTGAAGCTTTCTTT. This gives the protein CASSEAYGLSTEAFF.

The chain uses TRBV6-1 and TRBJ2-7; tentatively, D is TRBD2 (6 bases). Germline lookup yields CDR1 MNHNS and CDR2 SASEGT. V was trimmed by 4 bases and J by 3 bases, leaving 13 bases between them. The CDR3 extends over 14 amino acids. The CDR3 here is CASSGPGLIYEQYF. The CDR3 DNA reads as TGTGCCAGCAGTGGGCCGGGACTGATCTACGAGCAGTACTTC.

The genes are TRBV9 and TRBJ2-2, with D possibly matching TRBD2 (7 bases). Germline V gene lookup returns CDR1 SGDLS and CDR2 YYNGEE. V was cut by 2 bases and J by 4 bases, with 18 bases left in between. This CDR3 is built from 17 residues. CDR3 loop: CASSVGGQGRATGELFF. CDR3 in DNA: TGTGCCAGCAGCGTGGGGGGTCAGGGGAGGGCCACCGGGGAGCTGTTTTTT.

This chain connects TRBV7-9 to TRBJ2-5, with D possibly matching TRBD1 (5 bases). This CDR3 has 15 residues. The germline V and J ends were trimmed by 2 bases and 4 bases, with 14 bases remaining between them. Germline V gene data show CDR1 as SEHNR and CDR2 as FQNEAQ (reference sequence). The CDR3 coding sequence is TGTGCCAGCAGCTTAAGGCTGGGGCTAGGAGAGACCCAGTACTTC. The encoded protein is CASSLRLGLGETQYF. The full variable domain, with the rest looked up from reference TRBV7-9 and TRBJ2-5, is DTGVSQNPRHKITKRGQNVTFRCDPISEHNRLYWYRQTLGQGPEFLTYFQNEAQLEKSRLLSDRFSAERPKGSFSTLEIQRTEQGDSAMYLCASSLRLGLGETQYFGPGTRLLVL.